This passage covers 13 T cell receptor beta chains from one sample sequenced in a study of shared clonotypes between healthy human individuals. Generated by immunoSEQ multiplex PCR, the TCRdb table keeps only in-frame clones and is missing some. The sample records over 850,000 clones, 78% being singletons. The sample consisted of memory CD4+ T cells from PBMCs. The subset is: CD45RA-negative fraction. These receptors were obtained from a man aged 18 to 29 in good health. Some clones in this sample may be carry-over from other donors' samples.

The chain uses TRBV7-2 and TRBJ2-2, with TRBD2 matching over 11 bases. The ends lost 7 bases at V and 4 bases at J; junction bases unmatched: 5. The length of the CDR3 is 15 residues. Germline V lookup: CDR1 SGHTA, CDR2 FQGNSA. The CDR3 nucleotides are TGTGCCAGCACTCTAGCGGGAGGCGGCACCGGGGAGCTGTTTTTT. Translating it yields CASTLAGGGTGELFF.

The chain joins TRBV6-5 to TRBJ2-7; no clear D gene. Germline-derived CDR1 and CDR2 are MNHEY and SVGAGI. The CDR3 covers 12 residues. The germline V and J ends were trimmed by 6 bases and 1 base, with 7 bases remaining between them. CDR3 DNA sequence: TGTGCCAGCAGATCGACTTCCTACGAGCAGTACTTC. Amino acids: CASRSTSYEQYF.

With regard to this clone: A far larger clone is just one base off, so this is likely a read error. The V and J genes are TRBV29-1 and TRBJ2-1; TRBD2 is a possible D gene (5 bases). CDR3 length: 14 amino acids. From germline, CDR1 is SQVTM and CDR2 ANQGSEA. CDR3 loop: CSVVGVIYDNGQFF. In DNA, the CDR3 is TGCAGCGTGGTGGGAGTTATCTACGACAATGGGCAGTTCTTC.

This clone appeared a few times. Written as DNA, the CDR3 is TGTGCCAGCAGTCGATGGGACAGGGAGGGGGTCTACGAGCAGTACTTC. It is translated as CASSRWDREGVYEQYF. V usage is TRBV27 and J usage is TRBJ2-7; 9 nucleotides line up with TRBD1. Losses at the gene ends were 5 bases for V and 3 bases for J; bases not matched to a gene: 11. CDR3 length: 16 amino acids. CDR1 and CDR2 from the germline V gene are MNHEY and SMNVEV (reference sequence).

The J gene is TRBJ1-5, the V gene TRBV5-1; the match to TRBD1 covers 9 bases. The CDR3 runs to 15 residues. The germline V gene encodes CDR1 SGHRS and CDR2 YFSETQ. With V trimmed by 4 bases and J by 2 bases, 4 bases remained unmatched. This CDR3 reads CASSRTGEGNQPQHF. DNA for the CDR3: TGCGCCAGCAGCCGGACAGGGGAAGGCAATCAGCCCCAGCATTTT.

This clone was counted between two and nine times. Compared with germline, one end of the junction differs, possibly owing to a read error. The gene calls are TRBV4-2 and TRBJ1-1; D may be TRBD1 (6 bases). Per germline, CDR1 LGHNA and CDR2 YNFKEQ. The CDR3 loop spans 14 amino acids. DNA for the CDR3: TGTGCCAGCAGTCAAGGGGGGTGGAACACTGAAGCTTTCTTT. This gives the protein CASSQGGWNTEAFF.

As DNA, the CDR3 is TGTGCCAGCAGTTTCCTAACAGGGTATAATTCACCCCTCCACTTT. Protein sequence: CASSFLTGYNSPLHF. V is TRBV28 and J is TRBJ1-6; a weak D match, TRBD1 (6 bases). The CDR3 is 15 amino acids. V dropped 3 bases and J dropped 4 bases, with 10 bases sitting between them. Germline V CDR1 and CDR2: MDHEN, SYDVKM.

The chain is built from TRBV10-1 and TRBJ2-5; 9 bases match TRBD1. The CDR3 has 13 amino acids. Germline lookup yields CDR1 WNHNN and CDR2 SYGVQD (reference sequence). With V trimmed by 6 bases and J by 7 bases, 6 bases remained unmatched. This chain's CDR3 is CASSPGTGWTQYF. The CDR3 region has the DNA TGCGCCAGCAGCCCCGGGACAGGGTGGACCCAGTACTTC.

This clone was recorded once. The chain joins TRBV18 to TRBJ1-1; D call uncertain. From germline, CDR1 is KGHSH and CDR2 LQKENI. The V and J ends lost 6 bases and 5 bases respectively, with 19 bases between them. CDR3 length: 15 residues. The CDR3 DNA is TGTGCCAGCTCTCGAAGTGGAGGACGGTTGACTGAAGCTTTCTTT. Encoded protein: CASSRSGGRLTEAFF.

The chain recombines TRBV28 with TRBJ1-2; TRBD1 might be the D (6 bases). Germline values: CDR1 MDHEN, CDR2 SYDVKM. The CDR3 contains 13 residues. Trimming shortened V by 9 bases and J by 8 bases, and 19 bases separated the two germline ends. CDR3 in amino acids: CASRGGAAGGYTF. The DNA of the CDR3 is TGTGCCAGTCGCGGGGGCGCGGCCGGGGGCTACACCTTC.

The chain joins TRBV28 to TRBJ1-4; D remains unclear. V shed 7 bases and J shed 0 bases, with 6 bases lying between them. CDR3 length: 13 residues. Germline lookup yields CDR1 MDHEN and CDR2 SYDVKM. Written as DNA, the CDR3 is TGTGCCAGCATGGGGACAACTAATGAAAAACTGTTTTTT. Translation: CASMGTTNEKLFF.

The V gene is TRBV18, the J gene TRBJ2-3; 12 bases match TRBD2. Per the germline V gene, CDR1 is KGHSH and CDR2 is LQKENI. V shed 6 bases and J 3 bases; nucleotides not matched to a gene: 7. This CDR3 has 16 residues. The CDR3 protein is CASSPPSGRATDTQYF. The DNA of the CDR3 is TGTGCCAGCTCCCCTCCTAGCGGGAGGGCTACAGATACGCAGTATTTT. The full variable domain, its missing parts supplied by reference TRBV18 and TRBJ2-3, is NAGVMQNPRHLVRRRGQEARLRCSPMKGHSHVYWYRQLPEEGLKFMVYLQKENIIDESGMPKERFSAEFPKEGPSILRIQQVVRGDSAAYFCASSPPSGRATDTQYFGPGTRLTVL.

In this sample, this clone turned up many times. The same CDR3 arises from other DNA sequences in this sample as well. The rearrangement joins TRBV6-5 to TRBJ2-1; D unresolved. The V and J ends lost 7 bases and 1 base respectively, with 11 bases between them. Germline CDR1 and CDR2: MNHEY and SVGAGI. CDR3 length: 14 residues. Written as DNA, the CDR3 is TGTGCCAGCACGAAGTTTGGGTCCTACAATGAGCAGTTCTTC. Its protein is CASTKFGSYNEQFF.